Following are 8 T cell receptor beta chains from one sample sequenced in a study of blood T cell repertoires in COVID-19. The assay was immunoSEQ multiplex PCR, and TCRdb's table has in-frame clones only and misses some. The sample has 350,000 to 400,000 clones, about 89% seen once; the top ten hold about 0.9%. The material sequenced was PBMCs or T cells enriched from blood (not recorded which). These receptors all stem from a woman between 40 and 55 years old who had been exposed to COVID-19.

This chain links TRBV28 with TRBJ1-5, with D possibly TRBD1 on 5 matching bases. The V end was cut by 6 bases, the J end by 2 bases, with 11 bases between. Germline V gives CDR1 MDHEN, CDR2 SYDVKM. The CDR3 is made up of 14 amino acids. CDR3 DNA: TGTGCCAGCAGCCCCATAGGGGGCAATCAGCCCCAGCATTTT. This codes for CASSPIGGNQPQHF.

DNA of the CDR3: TGTGCTAGTGGTTTTGCGGGGGTTCGGACCGGGGAGCTGTTTTTT. Translated: CASGFAGVRTGELFF. This sequence joins TRBV12-5 and TRBJ2-2, with 7 bases identical to TRBD2. With 3 bases clipped from V and 5 bases from J, the junction kept 6 bases outside the gene matches. Germline-derived CDR1 and CDR2 are LGHNT and FRNRAP. The CDR3 is made up of 15 amino acids.

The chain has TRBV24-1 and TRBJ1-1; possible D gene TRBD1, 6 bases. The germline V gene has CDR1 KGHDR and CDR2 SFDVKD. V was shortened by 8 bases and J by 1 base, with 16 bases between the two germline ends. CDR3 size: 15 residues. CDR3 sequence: CATTPGGRPNTEAFF. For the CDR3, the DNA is TGTGCCACCACCCCGGGGGGCAGACCGAACACTGAAGCTTTCTTT.

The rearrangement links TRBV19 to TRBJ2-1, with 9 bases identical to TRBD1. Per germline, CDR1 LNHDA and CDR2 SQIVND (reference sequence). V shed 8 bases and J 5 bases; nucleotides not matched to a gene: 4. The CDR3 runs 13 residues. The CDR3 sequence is CASDRGSNNEQFF. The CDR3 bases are TGTGCCAGTGACAGGGGGTCTAACAATGAGCAGTTCTTC.

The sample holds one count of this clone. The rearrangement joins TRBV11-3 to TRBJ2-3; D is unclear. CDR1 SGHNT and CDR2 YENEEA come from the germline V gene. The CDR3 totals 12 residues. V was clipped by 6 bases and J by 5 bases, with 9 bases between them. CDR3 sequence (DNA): TGTGCCAGCAGTCTAGGTGGAGATACGCAGTATTTT. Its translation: CASSLGGDTQYF. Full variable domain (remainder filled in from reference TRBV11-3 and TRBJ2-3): EAGVVQSPRYKIIEKKQPVAFWCNPISGHNTLYWYLQNLGQGPELLIRYENEEAVDDSQLPKDRFSAERLKGVDSTLKIQPAELGDSAVYLCASSLGGDTQYFGPGTRLTVL.

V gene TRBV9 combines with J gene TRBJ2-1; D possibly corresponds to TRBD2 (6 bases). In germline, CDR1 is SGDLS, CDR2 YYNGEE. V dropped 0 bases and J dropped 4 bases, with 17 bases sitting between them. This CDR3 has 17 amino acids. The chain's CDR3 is CASSVGRGRVLYNEQFF. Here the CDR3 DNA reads TGTGCCAGCAGCGTAGGGCGGGGACGGGTGCTGTACAATGAGCAGTTCTTC. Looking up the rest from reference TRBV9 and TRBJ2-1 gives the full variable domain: DSGVTQTPKHLITATGQRVTLRCSPRSGDLSVYWYQQSLDQGLQFLIQYYNGEERAKGNILERFSAQQFPDLHSELNLSSLELGDSALYFCASSVGRGRVLYNEQFFGPGTRLTVL.

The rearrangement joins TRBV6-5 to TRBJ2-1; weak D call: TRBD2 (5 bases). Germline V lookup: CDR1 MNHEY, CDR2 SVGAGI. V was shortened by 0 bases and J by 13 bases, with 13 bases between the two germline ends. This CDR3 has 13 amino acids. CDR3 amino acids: CASSYSGSPGQFF. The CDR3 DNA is TGTGCCAGCAGTTACTCGGGATCTCCGGGACAGTTCTTC.

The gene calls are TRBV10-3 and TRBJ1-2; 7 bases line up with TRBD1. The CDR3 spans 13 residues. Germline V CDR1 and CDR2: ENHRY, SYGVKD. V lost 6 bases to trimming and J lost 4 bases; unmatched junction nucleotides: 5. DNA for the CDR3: TGTGCCATCAGCCGACAGGGATCCTATGGCTACACCTTC. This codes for CAISRQGSYGYTF.